Described below is a single T cell receptor (beta chain) sequence and its context. Its antigen is unknown. At one boundary the junction diverges from the germline segment, which might be a read error. The CDR3 is 15 residues long. In germline, CDR1 is SGHRS, CDR2 YFSETQ. Semi-nested PCR with Nested Universal Primer A followed constant-region reverse priming of full-length variable regions. TCRdb used MiXCR to reprocess the 5' RACE reads, holding one entry per CDR3 protein. The sample gives tens of thousands of distinct CDR3 sequences, roughly 28% of which show up once; 2% to 2.5% is in the top ten. Study findings and constraints: Tumor memory CD4+ T cell TCR gene usage clustered with blood and lymph node memory CD4+ cells and lymph node naive CD4+ cells.

Purified naive CD4+ T cells were depleted of CD25+ Tregs. The rearrangement joins TRBV5-1 to TRBJ2-3, with D possibly being TRBD1 (5 bases). The specimen was naive CD4+ T cells sorted from blood. Stated subset: naive CD4+ T cells, CD4+CD45RA+CD25-. The sequence was collected from a female donor with breast cancer. CDR3 nucleotide sequence: TGCGCCAGCAGCTTGGACCTCACCAGCACAGGTACGCAGTATTTT. As protein: CASSLDLTSTGTQYF.